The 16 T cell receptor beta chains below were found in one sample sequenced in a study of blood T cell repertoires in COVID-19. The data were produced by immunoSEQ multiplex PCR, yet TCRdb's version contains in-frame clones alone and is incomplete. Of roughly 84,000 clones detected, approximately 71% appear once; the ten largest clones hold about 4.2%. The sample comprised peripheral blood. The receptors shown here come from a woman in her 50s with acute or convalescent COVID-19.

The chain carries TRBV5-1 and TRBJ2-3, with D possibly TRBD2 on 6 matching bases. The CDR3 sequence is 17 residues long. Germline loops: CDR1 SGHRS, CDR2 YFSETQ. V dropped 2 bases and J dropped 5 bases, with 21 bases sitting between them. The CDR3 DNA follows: TGCGCCAGCAGCTTATGGGACTCCCAATATCGGGGAGATACGCAGTATTTT. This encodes CASSLWDSQYRGDTQYF.

This CDR3 reads CASIPPLGGAFF. CDR3 nucleotides: TGTGCCAGCATTCCCCCTCTGGGGGGAGCTTTCTTT. The chain carries TRBV7-2 and TRBJ1-1; perhaps TRBD1 as D (5 bases). V was trimmed by 7 bases and J by 10 bases, leaving 16 bases between them. CDR1 SGHTA and CDR2 FQGNSA come from the germline V gene. The length of the CDR3 is 12 residues. The full variable domain, completed using reference TRBV7-2 and TRBJ1-1, is GAGVSQSPSNKVTEKGKDVELRCDPISGHTALYWYRQSLGQGLEFLIYFQGNSAPDKSGLPSDRFSAERTGGSVSTLTIQRTQQEDSAVYLCASIPPLGGAFFGQGTRLTVV.

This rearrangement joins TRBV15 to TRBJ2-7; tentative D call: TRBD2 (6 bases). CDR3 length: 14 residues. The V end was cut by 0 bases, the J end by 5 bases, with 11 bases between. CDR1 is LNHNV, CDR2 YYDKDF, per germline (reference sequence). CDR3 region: CATSREGRRDEQYF. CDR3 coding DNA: TGTGCCACCAGCAGAGAGGGAAGGAGGGACGAGCAGTACTTC.

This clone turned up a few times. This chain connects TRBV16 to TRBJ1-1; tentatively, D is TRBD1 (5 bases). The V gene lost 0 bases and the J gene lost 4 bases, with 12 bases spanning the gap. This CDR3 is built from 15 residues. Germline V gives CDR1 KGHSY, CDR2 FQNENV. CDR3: CASSQSSGIGTEAFF. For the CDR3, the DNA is TGTGCCAGCAGCCAATCATCAGGGATAGGCACTGAAGCTTTCTTT.

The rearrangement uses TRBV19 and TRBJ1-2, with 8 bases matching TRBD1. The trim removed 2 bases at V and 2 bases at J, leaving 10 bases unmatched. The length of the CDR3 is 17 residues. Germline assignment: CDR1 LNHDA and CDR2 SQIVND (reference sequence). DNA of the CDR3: TGTGCCAGTAGTATAACAGACAGGGGTATGGAAAACTATGGCTACACCTTC. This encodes CASSITDRGMENYGYTF.

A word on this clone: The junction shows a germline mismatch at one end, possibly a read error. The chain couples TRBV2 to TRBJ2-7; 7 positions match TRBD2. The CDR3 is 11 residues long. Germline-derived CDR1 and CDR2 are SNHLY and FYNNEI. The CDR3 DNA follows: TGTGCCAGCAGTTGGACTAGATACCTACTGTTC. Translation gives CASSWTRYLLF.

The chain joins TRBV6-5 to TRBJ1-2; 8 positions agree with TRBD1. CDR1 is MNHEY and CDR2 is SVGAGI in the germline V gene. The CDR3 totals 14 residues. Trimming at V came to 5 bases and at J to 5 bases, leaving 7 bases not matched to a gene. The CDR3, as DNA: TGTGCCAGCAGTCCACGGACAGGGAAGTATGGCTACACCTTC. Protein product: CASSPRTGKYGYTF.

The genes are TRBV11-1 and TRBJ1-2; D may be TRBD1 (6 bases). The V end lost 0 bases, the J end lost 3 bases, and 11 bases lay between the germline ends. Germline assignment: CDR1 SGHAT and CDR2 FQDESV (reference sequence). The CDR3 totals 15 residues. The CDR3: CASSLAARGDYGYTF. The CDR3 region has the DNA TGTGCCAGCAGCTTAGCGGCCAGGGGAGACTATGGCTACACCTTC. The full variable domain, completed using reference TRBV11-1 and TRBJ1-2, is EAEVAQSPRYKITEKSQAVAFWCDPISGHATLYWYRQILGQGPELLVQFQDESVVDDSQLPKDRFSAERLKGVDSTLKIQPAELGDSAMYLCASSLAARGDYGYTFGSGTRLTVV.

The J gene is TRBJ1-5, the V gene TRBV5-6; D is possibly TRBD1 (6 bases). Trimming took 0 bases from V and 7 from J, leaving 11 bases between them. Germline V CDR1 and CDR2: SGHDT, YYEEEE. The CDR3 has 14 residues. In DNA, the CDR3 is TGTGCCAGCAGCTTGGCACAGGGTGGCCAGCCCCAGCATTTT. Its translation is CASSLAQGGQPQHF.

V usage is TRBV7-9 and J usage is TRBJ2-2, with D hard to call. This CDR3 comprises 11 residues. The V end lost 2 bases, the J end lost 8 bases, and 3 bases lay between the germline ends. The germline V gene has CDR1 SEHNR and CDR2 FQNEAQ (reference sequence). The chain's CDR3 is CASSLSGELFF. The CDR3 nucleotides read TGTGCCAGCAGCTTATCAGGGGAGCTGTTTTTT.

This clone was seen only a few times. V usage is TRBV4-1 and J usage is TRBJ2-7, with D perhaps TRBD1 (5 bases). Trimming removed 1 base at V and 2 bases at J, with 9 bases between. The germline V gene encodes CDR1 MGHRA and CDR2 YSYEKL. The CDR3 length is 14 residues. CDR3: CASSQADRPYEQYF. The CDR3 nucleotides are TGCGCCAGCAGCCAAGCCGACAGACCCTACGAGCAGTACTTC.

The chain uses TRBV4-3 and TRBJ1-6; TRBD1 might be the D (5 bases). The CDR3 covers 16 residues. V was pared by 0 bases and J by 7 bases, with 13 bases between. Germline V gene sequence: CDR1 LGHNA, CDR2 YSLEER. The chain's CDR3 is CASSQDRQGGNSPLHF. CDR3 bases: TGCGCCAGCAGCCAAGATCGGCAGGGTGGGAATTCACCCCTCCACTTT.

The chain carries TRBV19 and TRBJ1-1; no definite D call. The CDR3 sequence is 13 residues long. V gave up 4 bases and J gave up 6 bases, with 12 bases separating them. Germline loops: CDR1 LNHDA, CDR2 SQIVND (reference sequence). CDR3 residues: CASSTPGRAEAFF. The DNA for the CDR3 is TGTGCCAGTAGTACGCCGGGGAGGGCTGAAGCTTTCTTT.

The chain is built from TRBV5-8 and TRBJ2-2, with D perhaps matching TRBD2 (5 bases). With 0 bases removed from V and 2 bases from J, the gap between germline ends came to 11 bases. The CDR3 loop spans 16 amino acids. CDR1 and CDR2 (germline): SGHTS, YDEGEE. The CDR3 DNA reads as TGTGCCAGCAGCTTGGGACCGGGAACAAACACCGGGGAGCTGTTTTTT. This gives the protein CASSLGPGTNTGELFF. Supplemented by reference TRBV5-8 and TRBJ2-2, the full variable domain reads EAGVTQSPTHLIKTRGQQATLRCSPISGHTSVYWYQQALGLGLQFLLWYDEGEERNRGNFPPRFSGRQFPNYSSELNVNALELEDSALYLCASSLGPGTNTGELFFGEGSRLTVL.

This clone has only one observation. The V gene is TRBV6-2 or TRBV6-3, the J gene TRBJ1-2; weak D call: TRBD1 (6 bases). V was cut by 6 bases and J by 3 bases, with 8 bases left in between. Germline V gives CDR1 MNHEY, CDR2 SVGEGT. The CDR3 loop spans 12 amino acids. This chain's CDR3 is CASSRTDYGYTF. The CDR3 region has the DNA TGTGCCAGCAGCCGGACAGACTATGGCTACACCTTC.

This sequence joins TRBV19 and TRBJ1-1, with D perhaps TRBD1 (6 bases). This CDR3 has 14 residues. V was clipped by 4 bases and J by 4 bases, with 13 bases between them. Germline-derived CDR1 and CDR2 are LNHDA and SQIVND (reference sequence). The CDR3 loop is CASSKTRGGTEAFF. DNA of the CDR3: TGTGCCAGTAGTAAAACCAGGGGTGGCACTGAAGCTTTCTTT.